Presented here are 10 T cell receptor beta chains from one specimen sequenced in a study of blood T cells in healthy people across ages. For the second PCR, which ran for roughly 7 to 11 cycles, a sample-barcoded 5' primer and a J-beta primer mix were used. Using its own MiXCR run on the 5' RACE reads, TCRdb lists one record per CDR3 protein. This sample has 1.2 million to 1.5 million distinct CDR3 sequences, with approximately 59% found just once. Input material: blood. The receptors derive from a man aged 18 to 29 in good health.

V and J are TRBV20-1 and TRBJ2-4; D is ambiguous. Matching the DNA end better, TRBJ2-7 makes the J call doubtful. CDR1 is DFQATT and CDR2 is SNEGSKA in the germline V gene (reference sequence). The length of the CDR3 is 14 residues. The CDR3 sequence is CSARDRVTVYEQYF. DNA of the CDR3: TGCAGTGCTAGAGATAGGGTGACTGTCTACGAGCAGTACTTC.

The chain recombines TRBV4-1 with TRBJ2-7, with 7 bases matching TRBD1. J lost 2 bases, V lost 0 bases, and 4 bases had no gene match. The CDR3 consists of 15 residues. Germline CDR1 MGHRA, CDR2 YSYEKL. The CDR3 DNA sequence: TGCGCCAGCAGCCAAGATCCCGGGACAGCCTACGAGCAGTACTTC. It is translated as CASSQDPGTAYEQYF.

The chain has TRBV7-2 and TRBJ1-5; D unclear. Trimming stripped 2 bases from V and 6 bases from J, with 8 bases between. The CDR3 consists of 13 residues. Germline V CDR1 and CDR2: SGHTA, FQGNSA. CDR3 region: CASSLRGGQPQHF. In DNA form, the CDR3 reads TGTGCCAGCAGCTTACGGGGTGGTCAGCCCCAGCATTTT.

V usage is TRBV4-1 and J usage is TRBJ2-3; TRBD1 aligns across 11 bases. The junction had 11 bases not matched to a gene; V was cut back by 0 bases and J by 6 bases. CDR3 length equals 18 residues. CDR1 and CDR2 (germline): MGHRA, YSYEKL. DNA for the CDR3: TGCGCCAGCAGCCAAGACGTAGGGACAGGGGGTCTGTTGGATACGCAGTATTTT. Its protein product is CASSQDVGTGGLLDTQYF.

The rearrangement links TRBV13 to TRBJ2-1; D may be TRBD2 (6 bases). The CDR3 loop spans 15 amino acids. Per the germline V gene, CDR1 is PRHDT and CDR2 is FYEKMQ (reference sequence). V shed 1 base and J shed 5 bases, with 12 bases lying between them. The CDR3 here is CASSLEGLSDNEQFF. CDR3 nucleotide sequence: TGTGCCAGCAGCTTAGAGGGACTTAGCGACAATGAGCAGTTCTTC.

The rearrangement links TRBV7-9 to TRBJ1-2, with D hard to call. V was shortened by 5 bases and J by 4 bases, with 14 bases between the two germline ends. The V gene's germline CDR1 is SEHNR and CDR2 FQNEAQ (reference sequence). This CDR3 comprises 14 residues. CDR3 sequence (DNA): TGTGCCAGCAGCGCTCCTGGTCAGTCCTATGGCTACACCTTC. Protein product: CASSAPGQSYGYTF.

This clonotype was observed a handful of times. Being one base from a much bigger clone, this may be a read error. The rearrangement joins TRBV12-3 or TRBV12-4 to TRBJ1-6; D is unresolved. The CDR3 totals 14 residues. Trimming shortened V by 5 bases and J by 9 bases, and 14 bases separated the two germline ends. CDR3 protein: CASSVGEGTSPLHF. The DNA for the CDR3 is TGTGCCAGCAGTGTTGGGGAAGGTACTTCACCCCTCCACTTT.

This rearrangement joins TRBV6-6 to TRBJ2-2, with 9 bases matching TRBD1. This CDR3 contains 13 residues. Trimming removed 10 bases from V and 3 bases from J; junction bases left unmatched: 3. Germline V gives CDR1 MNHNY, CDR2 SVGAGI (reference sequence). The CDR3 spells CANRGPDTGELFF. The CDR3, as DNA: TGTGCCAACAGGGGGCCGGACACCGGGGAGCTGTTTTTT.

This clonotype has a single count. V and J are TRBV4-2 and TRBJ2-5; D assignment may be TRBD1 or TRBD2 (5 bases each). This CDR3 region has 16 residues. The germline V gene has CDR1 LGHNA and CDR2 YNFKEQ. V lost 2 bases and J 2 bases, leaving 15 bases between the germline ends. The CDR3 loop is CASSQPKREGQETQYF. The CDR3 nucleotides read TGTGCCAGCAGCCAACCAAAGAGAGAGGGGCAAGAGACCCAGTACTTC.

The chain links TRBV6-2 or TRBV6-3 to TRBJ2-1; possibly TRBD1 for D (6 bases). Trimming took off 0 bases at V and 5 bases at J, with 14 bases between the two ends. Germline-derived CDR1 and CDR2 are MNHEY and SVGEGT. The CDR3 has 16 residues. CDR3 nucleotides: TGTGCCAGCAGTTACTCGTCTACAGGGCCAGACAATGAGCAGTTCTTC. Translation gives CASSYSSTGPDNEQFF.